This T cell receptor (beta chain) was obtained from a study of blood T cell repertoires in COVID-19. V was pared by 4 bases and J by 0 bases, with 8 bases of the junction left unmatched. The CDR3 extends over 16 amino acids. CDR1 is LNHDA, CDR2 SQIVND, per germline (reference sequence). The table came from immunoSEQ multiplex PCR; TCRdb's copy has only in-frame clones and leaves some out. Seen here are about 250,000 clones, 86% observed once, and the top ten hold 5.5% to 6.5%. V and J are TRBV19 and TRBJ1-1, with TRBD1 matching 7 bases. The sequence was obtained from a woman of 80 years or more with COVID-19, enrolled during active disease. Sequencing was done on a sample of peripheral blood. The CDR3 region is CASSRGQEGLNTEAFF. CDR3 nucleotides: TGTGCCAGTAGTAGAGGACAGGAAGGTCTGAACACTGAAGCTTTCTTT.